This record concerns one TCR beta chain sequence. Antigen specificity is unknown. The data originate from a study of Ad26.COV2.S vaccination and SARS-CoV-2 variants. Study in general: The donor was enrolled in the Ad26.COV2.S arm of the COV1001 trial.

Clones were sequenced by immunoSEQ multiplex PCR, and TCRdb holds only the in-frame ones, with some missing. The data contain 440,000 or so clones, about 90% of them seen just once; the ten biggest clones take up 4.3%. Study results and caveats: Breadth of non-spike TCRs did not differ between vaccinees and placebo recipients.

Treatment indicated: roughly 19 received Ad26.COV2.S at low or high dose, single or two shots; 5 received placebo; per-sample allocation not given. Samples analyzed were those drawn on day 63 after the first vaccine or placebo injection. Built on an Ad26 vector, the vaccine expressed Wuhan-strain SARS-CoV-2 spike. Trimming removed 2 bases at V and 4 bases at J, with 8 bases between. From germline, CDR1 is SEHNR and CDR2 FQNEAQ (reference sequence). This CDR3 is 14 amino acids long. The sequencing here drew on peripheral blood, taken in a trial of Ad26.COV2.S vaccine versus placebo. The chain links TRBV7-9 to TRBJ2-2, with D uncertain. This TCR came from a person between 18 and 65 years old who received the Ad26.COV2.S COVID-19 vaccine or a placebo. The CDR3 region is CASSLSGGTGELFF. Written as DNA, the CDR3 is TGTGCCAGCAGCTTATCAGGTGGCACCGGGGAGCTGTTTTTT.